The entry below gives a single TCR beta chain sequence along with its context. No DNA is shown, since the ends of the CDR3 on it are uncertain; the CDR3 is the one TCRdb lists. TCRdb itself ran the RT-PCR reads through MiXCR, one entry per CDR3 protein. The repertoire has about 4,200 distinct CDR3 sequences, approximately 34% of them found once; the top ten carry roughly 5%. The CDR3 is 9 amino acids in total, end residues counted. Germline CDR1 is SEHNR and CDR2 is FQNEAQ (reference sequence). The sample taken for sequencing was memory CD4+ T cells from salivary gland. The genes are TRBV7-9 and TRBJ2-6; TRBD2, the table's D call, lacks a check against the DNA. The TCR was taken from a female donor with primary Sjogren's syndrome. The CDR3 is CAGWAGGTF.